This TCR beta chain was sequenced in a study of blood T cell repertoires in COVID-19 (TCRdb year 2020). About the investigation overall: Collaborator samples came from the United States, Italy and Spain and covered acute and convalescent phases of COVID-19. The material from the prospective study consisted of cDNA or gDNA derived from T cells, B-cell-depleted T cells, or PBMCs. Nearly every sample came with metadata listing a de-identified subject ID, COVID-19 status, age in years and sex. Subjects who had been exposed to COVID-19, were actively infected with it, or had recovered from it provided the deeply sampled blood TCRbeta repertoires that made up the dataset. Where HLA class I and class II types were available, the types were taken from metadata supplied by the sample provider, not from assay-based typing. The samples were drawn from the first 160 participants of the ongoing ImmuneRACE study and from 1,200 or so subjects provided by 6 global collaborators. The repertoires were released in a freely available public database intended as a resource for research on the immune response to SARS-CoV-2.

Study-wide findings and limitations: The quantity of clinical and demographic metadata differed by source and by participant and was supplied without curation.

This clone occurred once. The target of this receptor is not known. Base qualities are not at hand, and no much larger clone is one base apart. Collaborating institutions collected whole blood in K2EDTA tubes following their own protocols. For TCRbeta analysis, collaborator samples were shipped as frozen whole blood, as isolated PBMCs, or as DNA extracted from either sample type. The CDR3, cysteine through phenylalanine, is 16 amino acids long. The DNA shown is the 48-base CDR3, in frame from base 1. V has 4 bases trimmed and J has 6 bases trimmed; junction bases matching no gene number 11. Sequences SGHNT (CDR1) and YYREEE (CDR2) are obtained from the germline V gene (reference sequence). The immunoSEQ Assay, a bias-controlled multiplex PCR, was used to amplify TCRbeta CDR3 regions from genomic DNA. Per the authors' processing: The number of nucleated cells in each sample was estimated from the amplification of reference gene primers within the assay. Sequence reads were collapsed and filtered to measure the absolute abundance of every unique TCRbeta CDR3 rearrangement. For each sample, productive Simpson clonality was calculated as the square root of Simpson's diversity index over productive rearrangements. This is the immuneACCESS table as TCRdb keeps it, with only in-frame sequences that have V and J called. A part of the clones is gone; compared with another copy, unresolved V genes explain less than half, and the rest is unexplained. That table gives V, J and clone size, and the DNA gave D and trimming. The sample profile shows about 160,000 clones; roughly 80% of them were found once. The top ten clonotypes cover around a fifth of the sample.

The receptor was derived from a woman of 80 years or more with acute or convalescent COVID-19. Sequencing used peripheral blood. The V gene is TRBV5-4 and the J gene is TRBJ2-2; 8 bases in between match TRBD2. This receptor has the CDR3 CASSPAGAGGPGELFF. Here is the DNA: TGTGCCAGCAGCCCAGCCGGGGCGGGGGGTCCCGGGGAGCTGTTTTTT.